This is a list of T cell receptor beta chains from one sample in a study of beta chain features in type 1 diabetes. The table came from immunoSEQ multiplex PCR; TCRdb's copy has only in-frame clones and leaves some out. The data hold hundreds of thousands of clones, with 15% to 17% observed a single time. The sample consisted of naive CD4+ T cells from blood. All receptors derive from a young man in good health. CDR3s include the opening cysteine and the closing phenylalanine or tryptophan. Fields, in order: clone size, J gene, V gene, D gene, CDR3 protein, CDR3 DNA. A D gene is named only where the DNA matches it firmly. Clone size, where shown, is once, few, many, or a class for clones that have expanded.

clone size: .; J gene: TRBJ2-1; V gene: TRBV7-2; D gene: TRBD2; CDR3 protein: CASSSRLSLTSGLYNEQFF; CDR3 DNA: TGTGCCAGCAGCTCCCGCCTATCGTTGACTAGCGGGCTATACAATGAGCAGTTCTTC
clone size: .; J gene: TRBJ1-1; V gene: TRBV20-1; D gene: .; CDR3 protein: CSAGLNTEAFF; CDR3 DNA: TGCAGTGCCGGGTTGAACACTGAAGCTTTCTTT
clone size: .; J gene: TRBJ2-2; V gene: TRBV28; D gene: .; CDR3 protein: CASSPRGELFF; CDR3 DNA: TGTGCCAGCAGCCCCCGGGGGGAGCTGTTTTTT
clone size: .; J gene: TRBJ2-7; V gene: TRBV2; D gene: .; CDR3 protein: CATQQGYSYEQYF; CDR3 DNA: TGTGCCACCCAGCAGGGATACTCCTACGAGCAGTACTTC
clone size: few; J gene: TRBJ2-7; V gene: TRBV19; D gene: .; CDR3 protein: CASSNPGLGGYEQYF; CDR3 DNA: TGTGCCAGTAGTAACCCGGGACTGGGAGGCTACGAGCAGTACTTC
clone size: .; J gene: TRBJ1-6; V gene: TRBV30; D gene: TRBD1; CDR3 protein: CAWSRTGDNSPLHF; CDR3 DNA: TGTGCCTGGAGTAGGACAGGAGATAATTCACCCCTCCACTTT
clone size: .; J gene: TRBJ1-6; V gene: TRBV30; D gene: .; CDR3 protein: CAWSVTNYRIYNSPLHF; CDR3 DNA: TGTGCCTGGAGTGTCACGAACTACAGGATCTATAATTCACCCCTCCACTTT
clone size: few; J gene: TRBJ1-2; V gene: TRBV4-1; D gene: TRBD1; CDR3 protein: CASSQVPTTGVPGYTF; CDR3 DNA: TGCGCCAGCAGCCAAGTCCCAACAACAGGGGTCCCCGGCTACACCTTC
clone size: .; J gene: TRBJ1-5; V gene: TRBV5-4; D gene: TRBD1; CDR3 protein: CASSQDLGQGHNQPQHF; CDR3 DNA: TGTGCCAGCAGCCAAGATCTGGGACAGGGTCACAATCAGCCCCAGCATTTT
clone size: few; J gene: TRBJ1-6; V gene: TRBV30; D gene: .; CDR3 protein: CAWSTPTAYNSPLHF; CDR3 DNA: TGTGCCTGGAGTACCCCGACAGCCTATAATTCACCCCTCCACTTT
clone size: few; J gene: TRBJ2-7; V gene: TRBV28; D gene: TRBD1; CDR3 protein: CASALPQGPGEQYF; CDR3 DNA: TGTGCCAGCGCACTACCACAGGGGCCGGGCGAGCAGTACTTC
clone size: .; J gene: TRBJ1-1; V gene: TRBV27; D gene: .; CDR3 protein: CASRSRAYTEAFF; CDR3 DNA: TGTGCCAGCAGATCACGTGCGTACACTGAAGCTTTCTTT
clone size: few; J gene: TRBJ1-5; V gene: TRBV28; D gene: .; CDR3 protein: CASSSRVHSNQPQHF; CDR3 DNA: TGTGCCAGCAGTTCTCGGGTCCATAGCAATCAGCCCCAGCATTTT
clone size: few; J gene: TRBJ2-1; V gene: TRBV6-1; D gene: TRBD1; CDR3 protein: CASRIRDSSYNEQFF; CDR3 DNA: TGTGCCAGCAGGATCCGGGACAGCTCCTACAATGAGCAGTTCTTC
clone size: .; J gene: TRBJ1-1; V gene: TRBV5-1; D gene: TRBD1; CDR3 protein: CASSFEGQGLTEAFF; CDR3 DNA: TGCGCCAGCAGCTTTGAAGGACAGGGGTTGACTGAAGCTTTCTTT
clone size: .; J gene: TRBJ1-2; V gene: TRBV14; D gene: .; CDR3 protein: CASSFSTGGYTF; CDR3 DNA: TGTGCCAGCAGCTTTTCGACAGGAGGCTACACCTTC
clone size: .; J gene: TRBJ2-3; V gene: TRBV2; D gene: .; CDR3 protein: CARRQASTDTQYF; CDR3 DNA: TGTGCCAGACGACAGGCCAGCACAGATACGCAGTATTTT
clone size: few; J gene: TRBJ1-2; V gene: TRBV29-1; D gene: .; CDR3 protein: CSVFSGGGYTF; CDR3 DNA: TGCAGCGTTTTTTCGGGCGGGGGCTACACCTTC
clone size: few; J gene: TRBJ1-1; V gene: TRBV10-3; D gene: .; CDR3 protein: CAIRENTEAFF; CDR3 DNA: TGTGCCATCAGAGAGAACACTGAAGCTTTCTTT
clone size: few; J gene: TRBJ2-6; V gene: TRBV9; D gene: .; CDR3 protein: CASSVEVSGANVLTF; CDR3 DNA: TGTGCCAGCAGCGTAGAAGTTTCGGGGGCCAACGTCCTGACTTTC
clone size: few; J gene: TRBJ2-7; V gene: TRBV7-9; D gene: TRBD2; CDR3 protein: CASSLQRGSSYEQYF; CDR3 DNA: TGTGCCAGCAGCTTACAGCGGGGGAGCTCCTACGAGCAGTACTTC
clone size: .; J gene: TRBJ1-2; V gene: TRBV4-1; D gene: .; CDR3 protein: CASSQAGANYGYTF; CDR3 DNA: TGCGCCAGCAGCCAAGCAGGGGCCAACTATGGCTACACCTTC
clone size: few; J gene: TRBJ2-5; V gene: TRBV28; D gene: TRBD2; CDR3 protein: CASSGPGLAGGKTQYF; CDR3 DNA: TGTGCCAGCAGTGGACCGGGACTAGCGGGAGGCAAGACCCAGTACTTC
clone size: .; J gene: TRBJ1-2; V gene: TRBV7-2; D gene: .; CDR3 protein: CASSLASLPGYTF; CDR3 DNA: TGTGCCAGCAGCTTAGCGTCATTGCCTGGCTACACCTTC
clone size: few; J gene: TRBJ2-7; V gene: TRBV4-3; D gene: .; CDR3 protein: CASSQEEVGADEQYF; CDR3 DNA: TGCGCCAGCAGCCAAGAGGAGGTAGGGGCGGACGAGCAGTACTTC
clone size: .; J gene: TRBJ1-2; V gene: TRBV21-1; D gene: .; CDR3 protein: CASRCGRNWLNYGYTF; CDR3 DNA: TGTGCCAGCAGATGCGGACGGAATTGGCTTAACTATGGCTACACCTTC
clone size: .; J gene: TRBJ2-1; V gene: TRBV18; D gene: .; CDR3 protein: CASSPATGSHNEQFF; CDR3 DNA: TGTGCCAGCTCACCTGCGACGGGATCCCACAATGAGCAGTTCTTC
clone size: few; J gene: TRBJ2-1; V gene: TRBV14; D gene: TRBD1; CDR3 protein: CASSQGTGSLSYNEQFF; CDR3 DNA: TGTGCCAGCAGCCAGGGGACAGGGTCTCTCTCCTACAATGAGCAGTTCTTC
clone size: few; J gene: TRBJ1-2; V gene: TRBV7-9; D gene: TRBD1; CDR3 protein: CASSLSGDSLFGYTF; CDR3 DNA: TGTGCCAGCAGCTTGAGTGGGGACAGCTTATTTGGCTACACCTTC
clone size: .; J gene: TRBJ1-1; V gene: TRBV29-1; D gene: .; CDR3 protein: CSVAYADRNTEAFF; CDR3 DNA: TGCAGCGTTGCATATGCTGACAGGAACACTGAAGCTTTCTTT
clone size: .; J gene: TRBJ1-4; V gene: TRBV18; D gene: .; CDR3 protein: CASSPMAAPEKLFF; CDR3 DNA: TGTGCCAGCTCACCTATGGCAGCTCCTGAAAAACTGTTTTTT
clone size: .; J gene: TRBJ1-5; V gene: TRBV4-3; D gene: TRBD1; CDR3 protein: CASSQGQTNQPQHF; CDR3 DNA: TGCGCCAGCAGCCAGGGACAGACCAATCAGCCCCAGCATTTT
clone size: .; J gene: TRBJ1-1; V gene: TRBV4-3; D gene: .; CDR3 protein: CASSQGPSIGTEAFF; CDR3 DNA: TGCGCCAGCAGCCAAGGCCCTAGCATAGGAACTGAAGCTTTCTTT
clone size: .; J gene: TRBJ2-5; V gene: TRBV14; D gene: .; CDR3 protein: CASSQDRGQETQYF; CDR3 DNA: TGTGCCAGCAGCCAAGACAGGGGCCAAGAGACCCAGTACTTC
clone size: .; J gene: TRBJ2-5; V gene: TRBV7-9; D gene: TRBD2; CDR3 protein: CASSLASQREMSETQYF; CDR3 DNA: TGTGCCAGCAGCTTAGCGTCGCAGCGGGAGATGTCGGAGACCCAGTACTTC
clone size: .; J gene: TRBJ1-1; V gene: TRBV30; D gene: TRBD1; CDR3 protein: CAWIRNDRGFTEAFF; CDR3 DNA: TGTGCCTGGATTCGTAATGACAGGGGGTTTACTGAAGCTTTCTTT
clone size: .; J gene: TRBJ2-5; V gene: TRBV5-4; D gene: .; CDR3 protein: CASSLAGETQYF; CDR3 DNA: TGTGCCAGCAGCTTGGCCGGGGAGACCCAGTACTTC
clone size: few; J gene: TRBJ2-3; V gene: TRBV7-2; D gene: .; CDR3 protein: CASSISPRGEDTQYF; CDR3 DNA: TGTGCCAGCAGCATCAGCCCGAGGGGGGAAGATACGCAGTATTTT
clone size: .; J gene: TRBJ2-7; V gene: TRBV10-3; D gene: .; CDR3 protein: CAIRGATGGEQYF; CDR3 DNA: TGTGCCATCAGGGGGGCGACCGGGGGAGAGCAGTACTTC
clone size: few; J gene: TRBJ2-7; V gene: TRBV10-3; D gene: TRBD1; CDR3 protein: CAISTGNEQYF; CDR3 DNA: TGTGCCATTTCGACAGGGAACGAGCAGTACTTC
clone size: .; J gene: TRBJ2-2; V gene: TRBV6-5; D gene: .; CDR3 protein: CASFRGGTGELFF; CDR3 DNA: TGTGCCAGCTTTAGGGGAGGTACCGGGGAGCTGTTTTTT
clone size: .; J gene: TRBJ2-1; V gene: TRBV4-2; D gene: .; CDR3 protein: CASSQDRASSNEQFF; CDR3 DNA: TGTGCCAGCAGCCAAGACCGGGCTAGCTCCAATGAGCAGTTCTTC
clone size: .; J gene: TRBJ1-2; V gene: TRBV27; D gene: TRBD1; CDR3 protein: CASSPSTGGFYGYTF; CDR3 DNA: TGTGCCAGCAGTCCGTCGACAGGGGGTTTCTATGGCTACACCTTC
clone size: .; J gene: TRBJ2-5; V gene: TRBV18; D gene: .; CDR3 protein: CASSPPGQETQYF; CDR3 DNA: TGTGCCAGCTCACCACCTGGCCAAGAGACCCAGTACTTC
clone size: few; J gene: TRBJ2-1; V gene: TRBV4-2; D gene: TRBD2; CDR3 protein: CASSPGTSASSYNEQFF; CDR3 DNA: TGTGCCAGCAGCCCCGGGACTAGCGCTAGCTCCTACAATGAGCAGTTCTTC